The 25 T cell receptor beta chains listed next were all sequenced from one sample in a study of blood T cells in healthy people across ages. Next came a second PCR, run for about 6 to 12 cycles, which used a sample-barcoded 5' primer along with a J-beta primer mix. MiXCR was run by TCRdb on the 5' RACE reads, yielding one entry per CDR3 protein. In the table there are around 1.5 million distinct CDR3 sequences, approximately 42% of which are singletons. The sample consisted of blood. These receptors were collected from a woman aged 18-29 years in good health.

The chain recombines TRBV13 with TRBJ2-1, with D maybe TRBD2 (6 bases). This CDR3 spans 15 amino acids. Per the germline V gene, CDR1 is PRHDT and CDR2 is FYEKMQ (reference sequence). V dropped 0 bases and J dropped 9 bases, with 15 bases sitting between them. The CDR3, as DNA: TGTGCCAGCAGCTTAGGGGGACTCATAGCGTTTGAGCAGTTCTTC. The encoded protein is CASSLGGLIAFEQFF.

The sample holds a few counts of this clonotype. V gene TRBV11-3 combines with J gene TRBJ2-3; 10 bases align to TRBD2. This CDR3 comprises 15 residues. V lost 2 bases and J lost 5; bases outside the gene matches: 4. Germline CDR1 reads SGHNT; CDR2 reads YENEEA. The CDR3 DNA sequence: TGTGCCAGCAGCTTACTAGCGGGAGATTTAGATACGCAGTATTTT. Translated, it gives CASSLLAGDLDTQYF.

As regards this clonotype: Germline and junction disagree at one end, which may indicate a read error. The J gene is TRBJ2-5, the V gene TRBV7-9, with D possibly being TRBD2 (5 bases). This CDR3 region has 14 residues. The germline V gene has CDR1 SEHNR and CDR2 FQNEAQ (reference sequence). The CDR3 DNA reads as TGTGCCAGCAGCTTCACGGACTCTCAAGGGACCCAGTACTTC. Protein: CASSFTDSQGTQYF. Using reference TRBV7-9 and TRBJ2-5 for the parts outside the CDR3, the full variable domain is DTGVSQNPRHKITKRGQNVTFRCDPISEHNRLYWYRQTLGQGPEFLTYFQNEAQLEKSRLLSDRFSAERPKGSFSTLEIQRTEQGDSAMYLCASSFTDSQGTQYFGPGTRLLVL.

V is TRBV4-2 and J is TRBJ1-1; 10 nucleotides line up with TRBD1. The trim removed 1 base at V and 4 bases at J, leaving 12 bases unmatched. From germline, CDR1 is LGHNA and CDR2 YNFKEQ. The CDR3 has 18 amino acids. The CDR3 DNA sequence: TGTGCCAGCAGCCAAGGGACTCTCGGGACAGGGGTGAGCACTGAAGCTTTCTTT. Its protein product is CASSQGTLGTGVSTEAFF.

J is TRBJ1-5 and V is TRBV5-1; D uncertain. Germline values: CDR1 SGHRS, CDR2 YFSETQ. With 0 bases removed from V and 0 bases from J, the gap between germline ends came to 7 bases. The CDR3 sequence is 15 residues long. The CDR3 nucleotides are TGCGCCAGCAGCTTGGAAGGCTATAGCAATCAGCCCCAGCATTTT. Translated: CASSLEGYSNQPQHF.

For this clonotype: This may come from a read error, since a much larger clone is one base off. V and J are TRBV27 and TRBJ1-6, with D perhaps TRBD1 (5 bases). The CDR3 contains 13 residues. Germline CDR1 MNHEY, CDR2 SMNVEV (reference sequence). Here the CDR3 DNA reads TGTGCCTGCAGGACACGCAGGAATTCACCCCTCCACTTT. This encodes CACRTRRNSPLHF.

This clonotype was counted a few times. The chain uses TRBV4-1 and TRBJ2-2; 13 bases fit TRBD2. V shed 1 base, J shed 2 bases, and the junction held 4 bases outside the gene matches. The CDR3 consists of 18 residues. Germline loops: CDR1 MGHRA, CDR2 YSYEKL. The CDR3 DNA is TGCGCCAGCAGCCAAGGGGGACTAGCGGGATCAAACACCGGGGAGCTGTTTTTT. Translated, it gives CASSQGGLAGSNTGELFF.

This chain links TRBV29-1 with TRBJ1-2; tentative D call: TRBD1 (5 bases). The CDR3 is 12 amino acids. The V gene lost 3 bases and the J gene lost 8 bases, with 13 bases spanning the gap. Germline V CDR1 and CDR2: SQVTM, ANQGSEA. The CDR3 spells CSVEFGAGGYTF. The CDR3 DNA sequence: TGCAGCGTTGAGTTTGGGGCGGGCGGCTACACCTTC.

This clonotype was seen only a few times. The rearrangement joins TRBV4-2 to TRBJ2-5; D is ambiguous. Germline V lookup: CDR1 LGHNA, CDR2 YNFKEQ. CDR3 length equals 15 residues. The germline V and J ends were trimmed by 4 bases and 3 bases, with 15 bases remaining between them. The CDR3 DNA follows: TGTGCCAGCAGCCCTCTTGGGGAAGCCGAAGAGACCCAGTACTTC. This codes for CASSPLGEAEETQYF.

The J gene is TRBJ1-5, the V gene TRBV12-5; 9 bases line up with TRBD1. The V and J ends lost 1 base and 7 bases, in that order; junction bases with no gene match: 20. The CDR3 consists of 20 residues. The germline V gene encodes CDR1 LGHNT and CDR2 FRNRAP. This CDR3 is CASGLAQGLPGTGTGQPQHF. DNA of the CDR3: TGTGCTAGTGGTTTGGCCCAAGGCTTACCTGGGACAGGGACTGGGCAGCCCCAGCATTTT.

This clonotype occurred a few times. For the CDR3, the DNA is TGCAGCGTTCTAGACATGAGCTCCTACAATGAGCAGTTCTTC. Translated: CSVLDMSSYNEQFF. The chain combines TRBV29-1 with TRBJ2-1; D gene uncertain. The germline CDR1 and CDR2 sequences are SQVTM and ANQGSEA. The V end was cut by 5 bases, the J end by 0 bases, with 11 bases between. The CDR3 covers 14 residues.

This clonotype appeared a few times. The chain is built from TRBV7-2 and TRBJ2-3; 8 nucleotides agree with TRBD2. With V trimmed by 5 bases and J by 5 bases, 12 bases remained unmatched. The CDR3 sequence is 16 residues long. Germline V gives CDR1 SGHTA, CDR2 FQGNSA. CDR3 sequence (DNA): TGTGCCAGCAGCCAAACCAGCGGGAGTCAGGGAGATACGCAGTATTTT. It specifies CASSQTSGSQGDTQYF.

The rearrangement joins TRBV3-1 to TRBJ2-7, with D uncertain. This CDR3 is built from 13 residues. Trimming removed 3 bases at V and 2 bases at J, with 8 bases between. Germline CDR1 reads LGHDT; CDR2 reads YNNKEL (reference sequence). The CDR3 coding sequence is TGTGCCAGCAGCCACAAAGGTCCCTACGAGCAGTACTTC. This gives the protein CASSHKGPYEQYF.

V usage is TRBV6-5 and J usage is TRBJ2-3; D perhaps matches TRBD2 (5 bases). Germline loops: CDR1 MNHEY, CDR2 SVGAGI. The length of the CDR3 is 15 residues. Deletions cut 2 bases from V and 4 bases from J, with 13 bases between. Written as DNA, the CDR3 is TGTGCCAGCAGTTACGAGGGAGTAAGCCCAGATACGCAGTATTTT. Its translation: CASSYEGVSPDTQYF.

V usage is TRBV12-3 or TRBV12-4 and J usage is TRBJ2-1, with a possible D match to TRBD2 (5 bases). V lost 6 bases and J lost 2, with 17 bases in between. The CDR3 length is 16 residues. CDR3 coding DNA: TGTGCCAGCAGCCCCCCCGGCGAGCGGCCCTACAATGAGCAGTTCTTC. Residues: CASSPPGERPYNEQFF.

The chain carries TRBV3-1 and TRBJ1-1; possibly TRBD1 for D (5 bases). The CDR3 consists of 14 residues. The germline gives CDR1 LGHDT, CDR2 YNNKEL (reference sequence). Trimming took 2 bases from V and 3 from J, leaving 10 bases between them. Here the CDR3 reads CASSQRGMDTEAFF. CDR3 DNA sequence: TGTGCCAGCAGCCAACGGGGCATGGACACTGAAGCTTTCTTT.

About this clonotype itself: Relative to the germline gene, one junction end is altered; a read error may explain this. The chain uses TRBV19 and TRBJ1-2; D gene ambiguous. Germline V gene lookup returns CDR1 LNHDA and CDR2 SQIVND (reference sequence). The CDR3 is 12 amino acids. CDR3 sequence (DNA): TGTGCCAGTGGTATTGGGAGCGGGGGCTACACCTTC. Encoded protein: CASGIGSGGYTF. Full variable domain (outside the CDR3, taken from reference TRBV19 and TRBJ1-2): DGGITQSPKYLFRKEGQNVTLSCEQNLNHDAMYWYRQDPGQGLRLIYYSQIVNDFQKGDIAEGYSVSREKKESFPLTVTSAQKNPTAFYLCASGIGSGGYTFGSGTRLTVV.

The chain combines TRBV2 with TRBJ2-7; D call uncertain. V lost 1 base and J lost 1, with 11 bases in between. CDR1 is SNHLY and CDR2 is FYNNEI in the germline V gene. This CDR3 spans 15 amino acids. The CDR3 nucleotides are TGTGCCAGCAGTGAAGGCCCAGGCATGTCCTACGAGCAGTACTTC. The encoded protein is CASSEGPGMSYEQYF.

A few counts support this clonotype. CDR3: CSAHPGQGGSEQYF. The CDR3 DNA is TGCAGTGCTCATCCGGGACAGGGGGGCAGCGAGCAGTACTTC. The gene calls are TRBV20-1 and TRBJ2-7; 11 bases are a match to TRBD1. CDR1 DFQATT and CDR2 SNEGSKA come from the germline V gene (reference sequence). The CDR3 is made up of 14 amino acids. The V gene end was trimmed by 5 bases and the J gene end by 6 bases; junction bases not matched to a gene: 9.

This clonotype came up a few times. The V call is TRBV9, the J call TRBJ2-2; a weak D match, TRBD2 (5 bases). The germline V gene encodes CDR1 SGDLS and CDR2 YYNGEE. The CDR3 has 14 residues. V was trimmed by 3 bases and J by 6 bases, leaving 12 bases between them. This CDR3 reads CASSAETGSGELFF. In DNA, the CDR3 is TGTGCCAGCAGCGCCGAAACGGGGTCCGGGGAGCTGTTTTTT.

This clonotype was observed a few times. The chain is built from TRBV12-3 or TRBV12-4 and TRBJ2-3; D is uncertain. The CDR3 is 17 residues long. The V gene lost 7 bases and the J gene lost 0 bases, with 20 bases spanning the gap. The CDR3 loop reads CASTSRRLEASTDTQYF. CDR3 nucleotides: TGTGCCAGCACCTCTAGGCGATTAGAGGCTAGCACAGATACGCAGTATTTT.

V and J are TRBV6-5 and TRBJ2-7; no clear D gene. Germline V gene data show CDR1 as MNHEY and CDR2 as SVGAGI. The V end lost 8 bases, the J end lost 5 bases, and 13 bases lay between the germline ends. This CDR3 comprises 12 residues. CDR3 coding DNA: TGTGCCAGCGCATTGGGCCCAAACGAGCAGTACTTC. Encoded protein: CASALGPNEQYF.

There are a few counts of this clonotype. This chain uses TRBV27 with TRBJ2-1; no definite D call. Gene TRBJ2-7 matches the end of the DNA better, so the J call may be wrong. Germline loops: CDR1 MNHEY, CDR2 SMNVEV (reference sequence). The CDR3 runs to 16 residues. CDR3 DNA sequence: TGTGCCAGCAGTCCGTACAGCTCTAAATCCTACAATGAGCAGTACTTC. Protein: CASSPYSSKSYNEQYF.

The rearrangement links TRBV9 to TRBJ2-1, with D possibly being TRBD1 or TRBD2 (6 bases each). This CDR3 is built from 15 residues. V lost 0 bases and J lost 9, with 16 bases in between. Per germline, CDR1 SGDLS and CDR2 YYNGEE. The CDR3 DNA follows: TGTGCCAGCAGCGTAGAGGGGGGCCCGTGGAGTGAGCAGTTCTTC. Translating gives CASSVEGGPWSEQFF. The entire variable domain, with the rest obtained from reference TRBV9 and TRBJ2-1, is as follows: DSGVTQTPKHLITATGQRVTLRCSPRSGDLSVYWYQQSLDQGLQFLIQYYNGEERAKGNILERFSAQQFPDLHSELNLSSLELGDSALYFCASSVEGGPWSEQFFGPGTRLTVL.

This clonotype was counted between two and nine times. CDR3 region: CSASWAGDGNQPQHF. The CDR3 DNA reads TGCAGTGCTAGTTGGGCAGGGGACGGCAATCAGCCCCAGCATTTT. The chain joins TRBV20-1 to TRBJ1-5; possible D gene TRBD1, 6 bases. The CDR3 extends over 15 amino acids. Germline V gene sequence: CDR1 DFQATT, CDR2 SNEGSKA (reference sequence). Trimming cost V 3 bases and J 2 bases, with 14 bases left between them.